This is a list of T cell receptor beta chains from one sample in a study of cytomegalovirus exposure and HLA in healthy donors. Generated by immunoSEQ multiplex PCR, the TCRdb table keeps only in-frame clones and is missing some. The sample contains 87,000 or so clones, roughly three fifths of which appear only once. Source material: PBMCs. The receptors were sampled from a man between 60 and 75 years old in good health and CMV-seronegative. CDR3s include the opening cysteine and the closing phenylalanine or tryptophan. Fields, in order: clone size, D gene, V gene, J gene, CDR3 DNA, CDR3 protein. A D gene is named only where the DNA matches it firmly. Clone sizes are given selectively: once, few, many, or a class where the clone is expanded.

-,TRBD1,TRBV5-4,TRBJ1-1,TGTGCCAGCAGCAACCGACAGGGCGGGGGGACTGAAGCTTTCTTT,CASSNRQGGGTEAFF
-,-,TRBV13,TRBJ2-4,TGTGCCAGCAGCTTAAGGCAGGGACTCGGAAAAAACATTCAGTACTTC,CASSLRQGLGKNIQYF
-,TRBD2,TRBV11-2,TRBJ2-5,TGTGCCAGCAGCTTCGGACTAGCGGGTAGAGAGACCCAGTACTTC,CASSFGLAGRETQYF
-,TRBD1,TRBV9,TRBJ2-6,TGTGCCAGCAGGGACAGGGGTTCTGGGGCCAACGTCCTGACTTTC,CASRDRGSGANVLTF
-,TRBD2,TRBV5-4,TRBJ2-5,TGTGCCAGCAGCTTTGGGGGGAGCTCGCGGGAGGACCAAGAGACCCAGTACTTC,CASSFGGSSREDQETQYF
-,TRBD1,TRBV5-4,TRBJ1-2,TGTGCCAGCAGCACGGGACAGGCCAACTATGGCTACACCTTC,CASSTGQANYGYTF
-,-,TRBV28,TRBJ1-5,TGTGCCAGCATACTCGGACAGTACAATCAGCCCCAGCATTTT,CASILGQYNQPQHF
-,-,TRBV13,TRBJ1-1,TGTGCCAGCAGCTTAGCTGTGACAATGAACACTGAAGCTTTCTTT,CASSLAVTMNTEAFF
-,-,TRBV7-9,TRBJ1-2,TGTGCCAGCAGCCCCTCCGCGAACTATGGCTACACCTTC,CASSPSANYGYTF
-,-,TRBV2,TRBJ1-1,TGTGCCAGCAGTGACGGTCAGGGGAACACTGAAGCTTTCTTT,CASSDGQGNTEAFF
-,TRBD2,TRBV7-3,TRBJ2-3,TGTGCCAGCAGTCCCACTCTAGCGGGGGGAGATACGCAGTATTTT,CASSPTLAGGDTQYF
few,-,TRBV5-6,TRBJ1-5,TGTGCCAGCAGCTTGTTGGCAGGACAGCCCCAGCATTTT,CASSLLAGQPQHF
-,-,TRBV25-1,TRBJ2-2,TGTGCCAGCAATACAGACACCGGGGAGCTGTTTTTT,CASNTDTGELFF
-,TRBD1,TRBV5-1,TRBJ1-4,TGCGCCAGCAGCTTAGGACAGGGAGGTAATGAAAAACTGTTTTTT,CASSLGQGGNEKLFF
-,TRBD1,TRBV4-2,TRBJ1-2,TGTGCCAGCAGCGGAACGGACAGGGTCTATGGCTACACCTTC,CASSGTDRVYGYTF
-,-,TRBV28,TRBJ2-7,TGTGCCATTTCGGAGGCAGGTAGCTCCTACGAGCAGTACTTC,CAISEAGSSYEQYF
-,-,TRBV10-3,TRBJ2-3,TGTGCCATCAGTGAGCCTAGCACAGATACGCAGTATTTT,CAISEPSTDTQYF
few,-,TRBV2,TRBJ2-5,TGTGCCAGCGCTCGACAGTCAGTGATCCAAGAGACCCAGTACTTC,CASARQSVIQETQYF
few,-,TRBV5-1,TRBJ1-1,TGCGCCAGCAGCTTCCAAACATCGAACACTGAAGCTTTCTTT,CASSFQTSNTEAFF
-,TRBD1,TRBV6-6,TRBJ1-3,TGTGCCAGCAGTTTCCCTACAGGGGTCGGAAACACCATATATTTT,CASSFPTGVGNTIYF
-,TRBD2,TRBV6-6,TRBJ2-3,TGTGCCAGCAGTCGCCTGGGGGAGGGCTCAGATACGCAGTATTTT,CASSRLGEGSDTQYF
-,-,TRBV5-4,TRBJ2-3,TGTGCCAGCAGTCTTGGGGGCCCCACAGATACGCAGTATTTT,CASSLGGPTDTQYF
-,-,TRBV5-1,TRBJ2-2,TGCGCCAGCAGCTTGGCCGGGGGTTGGACCGGGGAGCTGTTTTTT,CASSLAGGWTGELFF
-,-,TRBV4-1,TRBJ2-1,TGCGCCAGCAGCCAAGACGGTTACAATGAGCAGTTCTTC,CASSQDGYNEQFF
-,TRBD1,TRBV29-1,TRBJ2-3,TGCAGCGCCGGACAGGGGATCGGCACAGATACGCAGTATTTT,CSAGQGIGTDTQYF
-,-,TRBV5-4,TRBJ1-5,TGTGCCAGCAGCTTGGAGCCCTCCCCCAATCAGCCCCAGCATTTT,CASSLEPSPNQPQHF
-,TRBD1,TRBV6-5,TRBJ1-1,TGTGCCAGCAATGACAGGGGTGACACTGAAGCTTTCTTT,CASNDRGDTEAFF
-,-,TRBV28,TRBJ2-7,TGTGCCAGCAGTTTTGGAGGGTTGCAGTACTTC,CASSFGGLQYF
few,TRBD1,TRBV5-1,TRBJ1-6,TGCGCCAGCAGCTTGAGTAGCGACAGGGGCGATTCACCCCTCCACTTT,CASSLSSDRGDSPLHF
-,-,TRBV7-6,TRBJ2-7,TGTGCCAGCAGCTTAGAGGACTACCCCTACGAGCAGTACTTC,CASSLEDYPYEQYF
-,-,TRBV5-5,TRBJ2-7,TGTGCCAGCAGCCCGGGACACAACTTGCTTTACGAGCAGTACTTC,CASSPGHNLLYEQYF
few,TRBD1,TRBV27,TRBJ2-1,TGTGCCAGCATTCAAGACAGGGGATCATACAATGAGCAGTTCTTC,CASIQDRGSYNEQFF
-,TRBD2,TRBV10-2,TRBJ2-5,TGCGCCAGCAGTCGGGTAGCGGGGGCCCAAGAGACCCAGTACTTC,CASSRVAGAQETQYF
few,TRBD2,TRBV28,TRBJ2-3,TGTGCCAGCAGCCGGGGGGGAGACACAGATACGCAGTATTTT,CASSRGGDTDTQYF
-,TRBD1,TRBV5-1,TRBJ2-2,TGCGCCAGCAGCCCCGGGACAGGGAGCACCGGGGAGCTGTTTTTT,CASSPGTGSTGELFF
-,-,TRBV12-5,TRBJ2-7,TGTGCTAGTGGATCGACAGTAATCTACGAGCAGTACTTC,CASGSTVIYEQYF
few,-,TRBV6-5,TRBJ1-5,TGTGCCAGCAGTCATACGACAGATAAGAATCAGCCCCAGCATTTT,CASSHTTDKNQPQHF
-,TRBD2,TRBV19,TRBJ2-3,TGTGCCAGTAGTGGAATAGCGGGGGCTCCAGATACGCAGTATTTT,CASSGIAGAPDTQYF
-,TRBD2,TRBV5-6,TRBJ2-1,TGTGCCAGCAGCTTGGAGTTGGGGACTAGCACGGATGAGCAGTTCTTC,CASSLELGTSTDEQFF
-,-,TRBV7-3,TRBJ2-1,TGTGCCAGCAGCGTCCGGGACTTTCACAATGAGCAGTTCTTC,CASSVRDFHNEQFF
-,-,TRBV21-1,TRBJ1-3,TGTGCCAGCAGCAAAGGTGACGGGGGGACGGTCGGAAACACCATATATTTT,CASSKGDGGTVGNTIYF
-,-,TRBV27,TRBJ2-7,TGTGCCAGCTCGCGGGCCCACGAGCAGTACTTC,CASSRAHEQYF
-,-,TRBV5-5,TRBJ1-3,TGTGCCAGCAGCTTGGCCCCCCAGGGGCCAGGAAACACCATATATTTT,CASSLAPQGPGNTIYF
-,-,TRBV5-1,TRBJ2-1,TGCGCCAGCAGCGGATCGGACGCGGGCGTCTCCTACAATGAGCAGTTCTTC,CASSGSDAGVSYNEQFF
once,TRBD1,TRBV7-3,TRBJ1-1,TGTGCCAGCAGCTTAGAGGGGGCGTACACTGAAGCTTTCTTT,CASSLEGAYTEAFF
few,-,TRBV6-6,TRBJ1-2,TGTGCCAGCAGTTACAGCCCCTGGGGCTACACCTTC,CASSYSPWGYTF
-,TRBD2,TRBV5-4,TRBJ2-2,TGTGCCAGCAGCTTGAGCGGGAGGGCCGCCGGGGAGCTGTTTTTT,CASSLSGRAAGELFF
-,TRBD2,TRBV6-1,TRBJ2-7,TGTGCCAGCAGTGATAGCGGGAGGATCCACGAGCAGTACTTC,CASSDSGRIHEQYF